The rows below give T cell receptor beta chains drawn from one sample of a study of shared clonotypes between healthy human individuals. Assay: immunoSEQ multiplex PCR; the TCRdb copy retains only in-frame clones and omits some. The sample includes millions of clones, roughly 95% of them seen just once. The sample was naive CD4+ T cells sorted from blood. The receptors here all came from a man younger than 35 in good health. Both conserved end residues are part of each CDR3. Each record gives: V gene, clone size, J gene, D gene, CDR3 protein, CDR3 DNA. A D gene is named only where the DNA matches it firmly. Size is omitted from some rows. Given values are once, few, many or a class for expanded clones.

>TRBV5-1|-|TRBJ1-6|-
CASSLDILQGPLHF
TGCGCCAGCAGCCTGGACATCCTACAGGGACCCCTCCACTTT
>TRBV7-2|-|TRBJ2-1|-
CASSLIITMNEQFF
TGTGCCAGCAGCTTAATTATTACGATGAATGAGCAGTTCTTC
>TRBV6-1|-|TRBJ1-1|-
CASSVENANTEAFF
TGTGCCAGCAGTGTCGAAAACGCGAACACTGAAGCTTTCTTT
>TRBV5-1|-|TRBJ1-4|-
CASSLGGTANEKLFF
TGCGCCAGCAGCTTAGGGGGTACGGCTAATGAAAAACTGTTTTTT
>TRBV7-2|once|TRBJ2-1|-
CASTRSASAANEQFF
TGTGCCAGCACCCGTTCGGCTAGCGCGGCCAATGAGCAGTTCTTC
>TRBV7-8|-|TRBJ1-1|TRBD1
CASSLVGQMNTEAFF
TGTGCCAGCAGCTTAGTGGGACAGATGAACACTGAAGCTTTCTTT
>TRBV11-2|-|TRBJ1-1|-
CASSLGGLTTEAFF
TGTGCCAGCAGCTTAGGAGGGCTTACCACTGAAGCTTTCTTT
>TRBV19|-|TRBJ2-7|-
CASSVLPGPPYEQYF
TGTGCCAGTAGTGTTCTTCCGGGACCTCCCTACGAGCAGTACTTC
>TRBV6-1|-|TRBJ2-2|-
CASSPNTIGELFF
TGTGCCAGCAGTCCCAACACGATCGGGGAGCTGTTTTTT
>TRBV6-5|-|TRBJ1-2|-
CASSYLTGGEGYTF
TGTGCCAGCAGTTACCTTACTGGGGGCGAGGGCTACACCTTC
>TRBV9|-|TRBJ1-2|-
CASSDARNYGYTF
TGTGCCAGCAGTGACGCCAGGAACTATGGCTACACCTTC
>TRBV19|-|TRBJ1-2|-
CASSPGQKIYGYTF
TGTGCCAGTAGTCCGGGCCAAAAAATCTATGGCTACACCTTC
>TRBV7-9|-|TRBJ1-5|-
CASSLQGAGNQPQHF
TGTGCCAGCAGCTTGCAGGGAGCCGGCAATCAGCCCCAGCATTTT
>TRBV11-3|-|TRBJ1-4|-
CASSSDGPTNEKLFF
TGTGCCAGCAGCTCCGACGGGCCAACTAATGAAAAACTGTTTTTT
>TRBV28|few|TRBJ1-6|-
CASSISSPLHF
TGTGCCAGCAGTATAAGTTCGCCCCTCCACTTT
>TRBV4-3|-|TRBJ2-5|TRBD1
CASSQEAGGKTQYF
TGCGCCAGCAGCCAAGAGGCAGGGGGAAAGACCCAGTACTTC
>TRBV7-9|-|TRBJ1-3|-
CASSTISSSGNTIYF
TGTGCCAGCAGCACAATTTCCAGCTCTGGAAACACCATATATTTT
>TRBV19|once|TRBJ1-5|-
CASTRVGGNQPQHF
TGTGCCAGTACCAGGGTGGGGGGCAATCAGCCCCAGCATTTT
>TRBV29-1|-|TRBJ1-2|-
CSASENYGYTF
TGCAGCGCTTCAGAGAACTATGGCTACACCTTC
>TRBV7-2|-|TRBJ2-1|TRBD2
CASSATSGGLNEQFF
TGTGCCAGCAGCGCTACTAGCGGGGGACTAAATGAGCAGTTCTTC
>TRBV10-3|-|TRBJ1-3|-
CAISDKGLVSGNTIYF
TGTGCCATCAGTGATAAGGGACTCGTCTCTGGAAACACCATATATTTT
>TRBV6-6|-|TRBJ2-5|-
CASSYSTSVQETQYF
TGTGCCAGCAGTTACTCGACGTCAGTCCAAGAGACCCAGTACTTC
>TRBV5-6|-|TRBJ1-5|-
CASSLSPFSNQPQHF
TGTGCCAGCAGCTTGTCACCCTTTAGCAATCAGCCCCAGCATTTT
>TRBV6-5|-|TRBJ2-7|-
CASSYISGSYEQYF
TGTGCCAGCAGTTACATTTCAGGTTCCTACGAGCAGTACTTC
>TRBV7-6|-|TRBJ1-1|-
CASSSNSGTPVMAFF
TGTGCCAGCAGCTCCAACTCCGGGACACCGGTAATGGCTTTCTTT
>TRBV19|-|TRBJ2-1|TRBD2
CASSILSGRGYEQFF
TGTGCCAGTAGTATACTAAGCGGGAGGGGTTATGAGCAGTTCTTC
>TRBV2|-|TRBJ1-5|-
CASSEWESGQPQHF
TGTGCCAGCAGTGAATGGGAAAGTGGACAGCCCCAGCATTTT
>TRBV5-8|-|TRBJ1-2|-
CASSPGQHGYTF
TGTGCCAGCAGCCCCGGACAGCATGGCTACACCTTC
>TRBV19|-|TRBJ1-4|-
CASNPPEGPRGEKLFF
TGTGCCAGTAACCCTCCGGAAGGGCCGAGGGGTGAAAAACTGTTTTTT
>TRBV30|-|TRBJ2-1|-
CAWSVAGNEQFF
TGTGCCTGGAGTGTAGCCGGGAATGAGCAGTTCTTC
>TRBV7-9|-|TRBJ2-3|-
CASSLWGTDTQYF
TGTGCCAGCAGCCTTTGGGGCACAGATACGCAGTATTTT
>TRBV11-3|-|TRBJ2-3|TRBD1
CASSFRDRGLGADTQYF
TGTGCCAGCAGCTTCCGGGACAGGGGGCTCGGGGCAGATACGCAGTATTTT
>TRBV13|-|TRBJ2-5|-
CASSLGGTGQETQYF
TGTGCCAGCAGCTTGGGAGGGACAGGACAAGAGACCCAGTACTTC
>TRBV21-1|once|TRBJ2-1|-
CASSKDWINEQFF
TGTGCCAGCAGCAAAGACTGGATCAATGAGCAGTTCTTC
>TRBV2|-|TRBJ1-1|-
CASSERYLNTEAFF
TGTGCCAGCAGTGAAAGGTATTTGAACACTGAAGCTTTCTTT
>TRBV7-9|few|TRBJ2-2|TRBD1
CASSWDSHTGELFF
TGTGCCAGCAGCTGGGACAGCCACACCGGGGAGCTGTTTTTT
>TRBV30|-|TRBJ2-4|-
CAWSQPGVSAKNIQYF
TGTGCCTGGAGTCAGCCTGGGGTTTCCGCCAAAAACATTCAGTACTTC
>TRBV10-3|-|TRBJ2-5|-
CAISPRLEETQYF
TGTGCCATCAGTCCCCGGCTGGAGGAGACCCAGTACTTC
>TRBV15|-|TRBJ2-7|-
CATSRDPGSSYEQYF
TGTGCCACCAGCAGAGATCCGGGGAGCTCCTACGAGCAGTACTTC
>TRBV5-4|-|TRBJ2-5|-
CASSPSRVGAETQYF
TGTGCCAGCAGCCCGAGCCGCGTGGGGGCAGAGACCCAGTACTTC
>TRBV5-4|-|TRBJ1-5|-
CASSTDSNQPQHF
TGTGCCAGCAGCACTGATAGCAATCAGCCCCAGCATTTT
>TRBV18|few|TRBJ2-7|TRBD1
CASSEADRGPNGQYF
TGTGCCAGCTCCGAAGCGGACAGGGGACCTAATGGGCAGTACTTC
>TRBV7-6|-|TRBJ1-4|-
CASSLTAVGPNEKLFF
TGTGCCAGCAGCTTAACGGCGGTAGGCCCGAATGAAAAACTGTTTTTT
>TRBV18|-|TRBJ1-5|-
CASSRGSNQPQHF
TGTGCCAGCTCAAGAGGGAGCAATCAGCCCCAGCATTTT
>TRBV7-9|-|TRBJ2-3|-
CASTLFGTLSTDTQYF
TGTGCCAGCACCCTCTTCGGGACACTAAGCACAGATACGCAGTATTTT
>TRBV5-1|once|TRBJ2-3|TRBD2
CASSRTSATDTQYF
TGCGCCAGCAGCCGGACTAGCGCAACAGATACGCAGTATTTT